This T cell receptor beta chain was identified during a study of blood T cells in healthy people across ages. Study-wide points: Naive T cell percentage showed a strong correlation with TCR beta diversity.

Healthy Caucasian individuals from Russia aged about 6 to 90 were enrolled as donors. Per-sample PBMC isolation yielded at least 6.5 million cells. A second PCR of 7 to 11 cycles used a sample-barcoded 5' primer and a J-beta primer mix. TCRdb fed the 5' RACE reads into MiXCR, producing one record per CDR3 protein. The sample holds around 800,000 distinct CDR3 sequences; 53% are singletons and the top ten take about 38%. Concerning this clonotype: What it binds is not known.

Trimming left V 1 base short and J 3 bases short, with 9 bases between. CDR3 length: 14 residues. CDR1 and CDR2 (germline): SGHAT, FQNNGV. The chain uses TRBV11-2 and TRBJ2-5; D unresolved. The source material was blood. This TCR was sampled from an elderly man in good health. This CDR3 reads CASSLGGRKETQYF. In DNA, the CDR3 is TGTGCCAGCAGCTTAGGCGGTAGAAAAGAGACCCAGTACTTC.